This is a list of T cell receptor beta chains from one sample in a study of T-cell reconstitution after alpha-beta-depleted transplantation in children. TCRdb re-analysed the PCR reads in MiXCR, keeping a single row per CDR3 protein. The sample has about 270,000 distinct CDR3 sequences; more than 9% are singletons. This sample comprised PBMCs from the stem cell graft donor, obtained from the stem cell graft. These receptors all stem from a human donor who donated a stem cell graft to a child with SCID. The CDR3 runs from the conserved cysteine through the conserved F or W. The order of the fields is D gene, clone size, V gene, J gene, CDR3 DNA, CDR3 protein. The D gene is left open where the match is weak. A clone size is listed for some rows: how often the clone was seen (once, few, many), or a class if it is expanded.

D: TRBD1
size: many
V: TRBV5-6
J: TRBJ1-5
DNA: TGTGCCAGCAGCTTGGCCGGGACAGGTTCTACAAAAGGGAATCAGCCCCAGCATTTT
CDR3: CASSLAGTGSTKGNQPQHF

D: -
size: -
V: TRBV7-8
J: TRBJ2-5
DNA: TGTGCCAGCAGTAAGAGGGAACGGTTGGAGACCCAGTACTTC
CDR3: CASSKRERLETQYF

D: TRBD2
size: many
V: TRBV2
J: TRBJ2-1
DNA: TGTGCCGCCGGGAGGGCAGGGTTTTACAATGAGCAGTTCTTC
CDR3: CAAGRAGFYNEQFF

D: -
size: few
V: TRBV4-1
J: TRBJ1-2
DNA: TGCGCCAGCAGCCAAGAAAAGAGATTCTATGGCTACACCTTC
CDR3: CASSQEKRFYGYTF

D: -
size: many
V: TRBV6-1
J: TRBJ2-1
DNA: TGTGCCAGCAGTGAAGCTTTAGCCTACAATGAGCAGTTCTTC
CDR3: CASSEALAYNEQFF

D: -
size: -
V: TRBV5-1
J: TRBJ2-3
DNA: TGCGCCAGCAGCTTGGGTCCGGAGGGGAGCACAGATACGCAGTATTTT
CDR3: CASSLGPEGSTDTQYF

D: TRBD2
size: many
V: TRBV14
J: TRBJ2-7
DNA: TGTGCCAGCAGCCAAATAGCGGGGGGGCCTGCCGAGCAGTACTTC
CDR3: CASSQIAGGPAEQYF

D: -
size: -
V: TRBV20-1
J: TRBJ2-1
DNA: TGCAGTGCTCGGGACTCCACGGGGAATGAGCAGTTCTTC
CDR3: CSARDSTGNEQFF

D: -
size: -
V: TRBV27
J: TRBJ2-7
DNA: TGTGCCAGCAGTTTAAAGGGGCAGACCTCCTACGAGCAGTACTTC
CDR3: CASSLKGQTSYEQYF

D: -
size: few
V: TRBV24-1
J: TRBJ1-2
DNA: TGTGCCACCAGTGACGTTGGGTCGAACTATGGCTACACCTTC
CDR3: CATSDVGSNYGYTF

D: -
size: few
V: TRBV10-3
J: TRBJ1-1
DNA: TGTGCCATCAGTGACACTACTAACACTGAAGCTTTCTTT
CDR3: CAISDTTNTEAFF

D: TRBD1
size: many
V: TRBV18
J: TRBJ2-1
DNA: TGTGCCAGCTCACCCCCTGGGACAGGGAATGGGTACAATGAGCAGTTCTTC
CDR3: CASSPPGTGNGYNEQFF

D: -
size: few
V: TRBV12-3/TRBV12-4
J: TRBJ2-2
DNA: TGTGCCAGCGGGTTGACTTTACCCGGGGAGCTGTTTTTT
CDR3: CASGLTLPGELFF

D: TRBD2
size: few
V: TRBV27
J: TRBJ2-7
DNA: TGTGCCAGCAGACAAAGGACTAGCGGGGCTTACGAGCAGTACTTC
CDR3: CASRQRTSGAYEQYF

D: -
size: few
V: TRBV5-6
J: TRBJ2-5
DNA: TGTGCCAGCAGCTTGGCGGCTGTCGTCTACTTC
CDR3: CASSLAAVVYF

D: TRBD1
size: many
V: TRBV5-1
J: TRBJ1-6
DNA: TGCGCCAGCAGCCACACAACAGGGGAAGGGGGTTCACCCCTCCACTTT
CDR3: CASSHTTGEGGSPLHF

D: TRBD1
size: -
V: TRBV5-6
J: TRBJ2-7
DNA: TGTGCCAGCAGCAGGACAGGGGGGACACCCGAGCAGTACTTC
CDR3: CASSRTGGTPEQYF

D: -
size: -
V: TRBV20-1
J: TRBJ1-2
DNA: TGCAGTGCTAGCGGACGGCATGGCTACACCTTC
CDR3: CSASGRHGYTF

D: -
size: few
V: TRBV20-1
J: TRBJ1-5
DNA: TGCAGTGCTTCACGGGACATAGCAGTGCTAGGCAATCAGCCCCAGCATTTT
CDR3: CSASRDIAVLGNQPQHF

D: -
size: many
V: TRBV27
J: TRBJ2-7
DNA: TGTGCCAGCAGTACCAAAACAGGATCCACCTACGAGCAGTACTTC
CDR3: CASSTKTGSTYEQYF

D: -
size: few
V: TRBV10-3
J: TRBJ2-1
DNA: TGTGCCATCAGTGAACAGGGTAGCAATGAGCAGTTCTTC
CDR3: CAISEQGSNEQFF

D: -
size: -
V: TRBV12-3/TRBV12-4
J: TRBJ2-2
DNA: TGTGCCAGCAGTTTTAAGGAGTTTGGCGGGGAGCTGTTTTTT
CDR3: CASSFKEFGGELFF

D: TRBD1
size: few
V: TRBV5-1
J: TRBJ2-7
DNA: TGCGCCAGCAGACGGACCGGGACAGCCTACGAGCAGTACTTC
CDR3: CASRRTGTAYEQYF

D: TRBD1
size: many
V: TRBV20-1
J: TRBJ2-3
DNA: TGCAGTGCAGCAAGGGGACAGAGAACTAGCACAGATACGCAGTATTTT
CDR3: CSAARGQRTSTDTQYF

D: -
size: few
V: TRBV5-1
J: TRBJ2-7
DNA: TGCGCCAGCAGCTTGAACGGAAACCTCTACGAGCAGTACTTC
CDR3: CASSLNGNLYEQYF

D: -
size: many
V: TRBV9
J: TRBJ2-7
DNA: TGTGCCAGCAGCTTCGCCCACGAGCAGTACTTC
CDR3: CASSFAHEQYF